This T cell receptor beta chain was recorded in a study of technical replicates of blood from a handful of donors. Using immunoSEQ multiplex PCR, the repertoire was profiled, and TCRdb retains in-frame clones only, with some absent. Counted here are tens of thousands of clones, roughly nine tenths occurring once; the ten biggest clones make up 4.1%. With 4 bases clipped from V and 1 base from J, the junction kept 7 bases outside the gene matches. CDR1 and CDR2 (germline): SGHTS, YDEGEE. There are 15 residues in the CDR3. The receptor was derived from a human donor in good health. Some clones in this sample may be carry-over from other donors' samples. The sequenced sample consisted of PBMCs. The V call is TRBV5-8, the J call TRBJ2-5; 7 bases match TRBD1. Here the CDR3 DNA reads TGTGCCAGCAGCGTGGAACAGGGGCCCCAAGAGACCCAGTACTTC. It specifies CASSVEQGPQETQYF.